The TCR beta chain described here comes from a study of blood T cell repertoires in COVID-19. Study background: Material from acute and convalescent COVID-19 was sourced from the United States, Italy and Spain. PBMCs, B-cell-depleted T cells, or T cells were the source of the cDNA or gDNA that made up the material.

Authors' processing steps: Quantification of nucleated cells was approximated via reference gene primer amplification. Assay used: immunoSEQ multiplex PCR; TCRdb lists only in-frame clones, some missing. D and trimming were read from the DNA, whereas the V and J calls and clone size are those reported in that table. The repertoire includes some 79,000 clones, about 89% of them detected once, and more than 11% sits in the top ten. The V end was cut by 7 bases, the J end by 0 bases, with 14 bases between. CDR3 length: 14 residues. Per germline, CDR1 SGHTS and CDR2 YDEGEE. This clonotype was sampled from a man between 65 and 85 years old with active or convalescent COVID-19. The rearrangement joins TRBV5-8 to TRBJ2-7; possibly TRBD1 for D (6 bases). The sequenced material came from peripheral blood. CDR3 coding DNA: TGTGCCAGCTCCCGGACAGCGAGCTCCTACGAGCAGTACTTC. Translating it yields CASSRTASSYEQYF.